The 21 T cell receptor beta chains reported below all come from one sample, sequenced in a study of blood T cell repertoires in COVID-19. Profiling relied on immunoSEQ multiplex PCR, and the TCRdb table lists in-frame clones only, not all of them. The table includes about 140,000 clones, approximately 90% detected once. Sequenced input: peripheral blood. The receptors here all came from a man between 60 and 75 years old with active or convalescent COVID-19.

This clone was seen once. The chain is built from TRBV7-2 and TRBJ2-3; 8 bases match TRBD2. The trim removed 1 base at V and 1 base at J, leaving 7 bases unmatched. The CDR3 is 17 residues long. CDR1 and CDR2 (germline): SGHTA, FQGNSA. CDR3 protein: CASSLDASGGGTDTQYF. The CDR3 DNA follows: TGTGCCAGCAGCTTAGACGCGAGCGGGGGAGGCACAGATACGCAGTATTTT.

Here the CDR3 DNA reads TGTGCCAGCAGTGAAGGAAAAACAGGGATCTATGGCTACACCTTC. Translated, it gives CASSEGKTGIYGYTF. The genes are TRBV6-1 and TRBJ1-2, with a possible D match to TRBD1 (6 bases). Germline V gives CDR1 MNHNS, CDR2 SASEGT. With 1 base removed from V and 4 bases from J, the gap between germline ends came to 13 bases. CDR3 length equals 15 residues.

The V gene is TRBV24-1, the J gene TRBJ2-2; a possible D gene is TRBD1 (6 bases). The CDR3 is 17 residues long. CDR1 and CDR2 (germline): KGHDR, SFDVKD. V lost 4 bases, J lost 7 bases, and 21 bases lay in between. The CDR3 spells CATSDEAITGFGGELFF. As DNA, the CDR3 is TGTGCCACCAGTGACGAAGCGATTACAGGGTTTGGCGGGGAGCTGTTTTTT.

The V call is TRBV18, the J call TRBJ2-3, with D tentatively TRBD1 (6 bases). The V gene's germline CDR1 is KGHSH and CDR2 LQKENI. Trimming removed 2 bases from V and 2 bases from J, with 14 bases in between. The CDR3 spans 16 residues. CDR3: CASSPGGLSFTDTQYF. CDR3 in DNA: TGTGCCAGCTCACCAGGGGGCTTGTCCTTCACAGATACGCAGTATTTT.

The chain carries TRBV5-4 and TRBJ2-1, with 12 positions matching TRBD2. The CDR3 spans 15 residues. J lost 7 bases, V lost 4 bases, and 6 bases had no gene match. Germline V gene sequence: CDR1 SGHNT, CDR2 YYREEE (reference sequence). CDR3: CASSPGLAGTNEQFF. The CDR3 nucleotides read TGTGCCAGCAGCCCTGGACTAGCGGGAACAAATGAGCAGTTCTTC.

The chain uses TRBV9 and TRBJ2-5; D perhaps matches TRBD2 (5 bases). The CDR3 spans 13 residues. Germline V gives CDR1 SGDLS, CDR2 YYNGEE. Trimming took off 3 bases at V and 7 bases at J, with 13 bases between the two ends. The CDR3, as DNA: TGTGCCAGCAGCGCCTCTTTGGAGGCGACCCAGTACTTC. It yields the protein CASSASLEATQYF.

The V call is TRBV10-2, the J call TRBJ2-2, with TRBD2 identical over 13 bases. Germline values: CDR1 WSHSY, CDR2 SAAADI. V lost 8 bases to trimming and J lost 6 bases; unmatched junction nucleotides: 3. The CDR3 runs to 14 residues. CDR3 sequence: CASAGTSGAGELFF. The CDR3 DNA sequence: TGCGCCAGCGCCGGGACTAGCGGGGCCGGGGAGCTGTTTTTT.

CDR3 in DNA: TGTGCCAGCAGCCTACTTGCGGGGGCCAACGTCCTGACTTTC. This sequence encodes CASSLLAGANVLTF. This chain uses TRBV7-3 with TRBJ2-6, with no clear D. The V and J ends lost 5 bases and 4 bases respectively, with 9 bases between them. This CDR3 comprises 14 residues. Germline CDR1 is SGHTA and CDR2 is FQGTGA.

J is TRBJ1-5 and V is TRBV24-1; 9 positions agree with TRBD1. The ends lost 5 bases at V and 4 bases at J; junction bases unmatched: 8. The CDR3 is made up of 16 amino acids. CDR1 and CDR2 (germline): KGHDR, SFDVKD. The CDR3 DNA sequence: TGTGCCACCAGTGTAGCCGGGACAGGGAGTAATCAGCCCCAGCATTTT. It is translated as CATSVAGTGSNQPQHF.

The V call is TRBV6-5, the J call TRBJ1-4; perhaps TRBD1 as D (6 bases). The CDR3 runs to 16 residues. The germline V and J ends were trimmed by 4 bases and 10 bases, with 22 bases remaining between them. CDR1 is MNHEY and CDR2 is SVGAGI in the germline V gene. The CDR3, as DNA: TGTGCCAGCAGTTGGGCCCAAGGACCGAGGGGGGGAAAACTGTTTTTT. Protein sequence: CASSWAQGPRGGKLFF.

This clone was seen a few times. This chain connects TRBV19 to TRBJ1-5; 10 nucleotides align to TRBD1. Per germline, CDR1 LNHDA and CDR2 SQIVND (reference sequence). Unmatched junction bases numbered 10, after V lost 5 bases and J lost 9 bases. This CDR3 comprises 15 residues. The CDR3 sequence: CASSRGQGPWLPQHF. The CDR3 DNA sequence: TGTGCCAGTAGTCGGGGACAGGGGCCCTGGTTGCCCCAGCATTTT.

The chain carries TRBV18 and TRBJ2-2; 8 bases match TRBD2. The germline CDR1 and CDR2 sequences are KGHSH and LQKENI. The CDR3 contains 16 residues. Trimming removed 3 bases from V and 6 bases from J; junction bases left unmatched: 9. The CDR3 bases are TGTGCCAGCTCACCCCCGGGACTAGGGCACGCCGGGGAGCTGTTTTTT. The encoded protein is CASSPPGLGHAGELFF.

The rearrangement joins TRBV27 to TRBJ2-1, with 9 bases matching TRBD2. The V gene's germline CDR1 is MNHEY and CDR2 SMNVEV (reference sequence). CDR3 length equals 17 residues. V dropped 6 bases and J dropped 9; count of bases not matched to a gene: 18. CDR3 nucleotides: TGTGCCAGCAGCTCGGCGGGGGGGAGGGCCCTTAGGGTTGAGCAGTTCTTC. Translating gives CASSSAGGRALRVEQFF.

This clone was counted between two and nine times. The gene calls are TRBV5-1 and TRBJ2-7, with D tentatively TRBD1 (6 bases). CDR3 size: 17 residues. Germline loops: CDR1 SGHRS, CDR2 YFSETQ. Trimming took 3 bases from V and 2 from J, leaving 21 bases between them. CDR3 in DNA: TGCGCCAGCAGCTGGGAAACAGGGATTCCTGCCCCCTACGAGCAGTACTTC. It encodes CASSWETGIPAPYEQYF.

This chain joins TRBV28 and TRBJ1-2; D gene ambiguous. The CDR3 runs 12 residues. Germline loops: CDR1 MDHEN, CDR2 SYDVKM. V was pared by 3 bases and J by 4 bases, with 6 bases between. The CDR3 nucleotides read TGTGCCAGCAGTTTGGGCCGCTATGGCTACACCTTC. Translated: CASSLGRYGYTF.

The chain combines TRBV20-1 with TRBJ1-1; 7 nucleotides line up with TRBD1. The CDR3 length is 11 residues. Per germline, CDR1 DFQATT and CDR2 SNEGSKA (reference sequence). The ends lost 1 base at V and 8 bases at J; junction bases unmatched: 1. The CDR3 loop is CSARATGEAFF. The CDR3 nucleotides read TGCAGTGCTAGAGCGACAGGGGAAGCTTTCTTT.

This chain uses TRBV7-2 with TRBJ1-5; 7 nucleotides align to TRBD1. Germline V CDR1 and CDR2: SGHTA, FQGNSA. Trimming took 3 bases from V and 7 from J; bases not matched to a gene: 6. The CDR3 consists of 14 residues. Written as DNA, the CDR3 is TGTGCCAGCAGCTTGGGACAGAACAGCCAGCCCCAGCATTTT. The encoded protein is CASSLGQNSQPQHF.

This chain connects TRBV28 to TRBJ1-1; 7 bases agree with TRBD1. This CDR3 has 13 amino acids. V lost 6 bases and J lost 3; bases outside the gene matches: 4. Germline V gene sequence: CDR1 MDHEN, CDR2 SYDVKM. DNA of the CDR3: TGTGCCAGCAGGGGACAGAGATACACTGAAGCTTTCTTT. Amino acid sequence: CASRGQRYTEAFF.

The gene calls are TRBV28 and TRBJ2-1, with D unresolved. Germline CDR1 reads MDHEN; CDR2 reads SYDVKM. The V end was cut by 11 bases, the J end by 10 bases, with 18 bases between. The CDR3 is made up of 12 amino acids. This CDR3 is CACLDGLGEQFF. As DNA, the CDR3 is TGTGCCTGCTTAGATGGGCTGGGCGAGCAGTTCTTC. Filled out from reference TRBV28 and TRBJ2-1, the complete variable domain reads DVKVTQSSRYLVKRTGEKVFLECVQDMDHENMFWYRQDPGLGLRLIYFSYDVKMKEKGDIPEGYSVSREKKERFSLILESASTNQTSMYLCACLDGLGEQFFGPGTRLTVL.

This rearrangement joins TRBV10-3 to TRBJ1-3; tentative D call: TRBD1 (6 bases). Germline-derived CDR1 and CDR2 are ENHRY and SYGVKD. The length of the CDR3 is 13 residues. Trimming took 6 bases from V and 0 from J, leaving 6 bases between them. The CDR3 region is CAIRGASGNTIYF. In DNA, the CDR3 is TGTGCCATCAGGGGGGCCTCTGGAAACACCATATATTTT.

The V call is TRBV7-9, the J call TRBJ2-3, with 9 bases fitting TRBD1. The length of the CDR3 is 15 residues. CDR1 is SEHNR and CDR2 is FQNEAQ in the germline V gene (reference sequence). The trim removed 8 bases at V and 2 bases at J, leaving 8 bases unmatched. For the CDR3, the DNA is TGTGCCAGCGGAGTTGGGACAGGGATCACAGATACGCAGTATTTT. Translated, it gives CASGVGTGITDTQYF.